These 23 T cell receptor beta chains were all obtained from the same sample, sequenced in a study of low-dose radiotherapy and immunotherapy resistance in tumors. Alpha and beta chains were covered, as first-strand cDNA relied on TRAV- and TRBV-specific primers. TCR amplification ran approximately 22 PCR cycles using constant-region and V-primer adapter primers. MiXCR, run by TCRdb on the reads, gives a single entry per CDR3 protein. Of 65,000 to 95,000 distinct CDR3 sequences listed, approximately 17% are singletons. Time point defined: before trial treatment. Material: PBMCs, obtained before treatment. These receptors were collected from a male donor with prostate cancer.

The table lists this clonotype with many counts. This chain links TRBV5-6 with TRBJ2-5, with D hard to call. The germline V gene encodes CDR1 SGHDT and CDR2 YYEEEE. The CDR3 covers 16 residues. Trimming stripped 3 bases from V and 4 bases from J, with 19 bases between. CDR3 coding DNA: TGTGCCAGCAGCTCCAGAAAGCGCAGAGAGGCAGAGACCCAGTACTTC. This encodes CASSSRKRREAETQYF.

This clonotype was found many times. The chain joins TRBV5-1 to TRBJ2-5, with 7 bases lining up with TRBD1. CDR1 is SGHRS and CDR2 is YFSETQ in the germline V gene. The CDR3 has 13 residues. Germline trimming cut 5 bases from V and 7 bases from J; bases unmatched to any gene: 8. CDR3: CASSFDRVGTQYF. The CDR3 DNA reads as TGCGCCAGCAGTTTTGACAGGGTAGGGACCCAGTACTTC.

This clonotype was picked up many times. The rearrangement joins TRBV5-1 to TRBJ1-1; TRBD1 is a possible D gene (6 bases). Looked up from germline, CDR1 is SGHRS and CDR2 is YFSETQ. The CDR3 sequence is 14 residues long. V lost 4 bases to trimming and J lost 7 bases, with 17 bases between them. The CDR3 nucleotides read TGCGCCAGCAGCATAGGACCGGGGGGGCTTGAAGCTTTCTTT. As protein: CASSIGPGGLEAFF.

This clonotype has a count of ten or more. The rearrangement links TRBV18 to TRBJ2-5; TRBD2 matches at 14 bases. Germline assignment: CDR1 KGHSH and CDR2 LQKENI. The CDR3 has 16 amino acids. J gave up 4 bases and V 2 bases, and 3 bases lay outside the gene matches. CDR3 DNA sequence: TGTGCCAGCTCACCAGGACTAGCGGGAGGTGGAGAGACCCAGTACTTC. Translated: CASSPGLAGGGETQYF. The full variable domain, completed using reference TRBV18 and TRBJ2-5, is NAGVMQNPRHLVRRRGQEARLRCSPMKGHSHVYWYRQLPEEGLKFMVYLQKENIIDESGMPKERFSAEFPKEGPSILRIQQVVRGDSAAYFCASSPGLAGGGETQYFGPGTRLLVL.

This clonotype has a count of ten or more. The rearrangement uses TRBV7-6 and TRBJ2-2; a possible D gene is TRBD1 (6 bases). Germline V CDR1 and CDR2: SGHVS, FNYEAQ. V was trimmed by 1 base and J by 6 bases, leaving 12 bases between them. This CDR3 has 15 amino acids. Here the CDR3 DNA reads TGTGCCAGCAGCTTAGGAGGGGGTCGGTCCGGGGAGCTGTTTTTT. Its translation: CASSLGGGRSGELFF.

This clonotype was counted ten times or more. The CDR3 sequence is CSVVAGQNIQYF. In nucleotides, the CDR3 is TGCAGCGTTGTAGCGGGACAAAACATTCAGTACTTC. V usage is TRBV29-1 and J usage is TRBJ2-4; TRBD2 matches at 8 bases. The CDR3 is 12 residues long. CDR1 SQVTM and CDR2 ANQGSEA come from the germline V gene. Trimming cost V 4 bases and J 5 bases; bases outside gene matches: 1.

This clonotype occurred many times. The chain joins TRBV4-1 to TRBJ1-6; D possibly corresponds to TRBD1 (5 bases). Germline loops: CDR1 MGHRA, CDR2 YSYEKL. This CDR3 contains 15 residues. V lost 4 bases to trimming and J lost 6 bases, with 13 bases between them. In DNA form, the CDR3 reads TGCGCCAGCAGCCGAGGAGGGACTATTAATTCACCCCTCCACTTT. Its translation is CASSRGGTINSPLHF.

CDR3 sequence reads: CASSEQGKDTEAFF. Written as DNA, the CDR3 is TGTGCCAGCAGCGAACAGGGCAAGGACACTGAAGCTTTCTTT. The chain employs TRBV9 and TRBJ1-1; possibly TRBD1 for D (6 bases). The V end was cut by 3 bases, the J end by 3 bases, with 12 bases between. From germline, CDR1 is SGDLS and CDR2 YYNGEE. The CDR3 totals 14 residues.

At least ten counts were recorded for this clonotype. The chain links TRBV7-9 to TRBJ2-7, with D unresolved. CDR1 and CDR2 (germline): SEHNR, FQNEAQ (reference sequence). Trimming removed 1 base from V and 2 bases from J, with 6 bases in between. The CDR3 loop spans 13 amino acids. The CDR3: CASSLVSAYEQYF. CDR3 sequence (DNA): TGTGCCAGCAGCTTAGTCTCTGCCTACGAGCAGTACTTC.

This clonotype was recorded a few times. The chain joins TRBV24-1 to TRBJ2-1; D is uncertain. From germline, CDR1 is KGHDR and CDR2 SFDVKD. V was cut by 2 bases and J by 9 bases, with 7 bases left in between. The CDR3 is made up of 12 amino acids. For the CDR3, the DNA is TGTGCCACCAGTGATTGGGGTCGTGAGCAGTTCTTC. Translation gives CATSDWGREQFF.

A word on this clonotype: This sequence is one base from a far larger clone and is likely a read error. The chain is built from TRBV11-2 and TRBJ2-7, with 11 nucleotides matching TRBD2. Germline CDR1 reads SGHAT; CDR2 reads FQNNGV. V was clipped by 3 bases and J by 7 bases; unmatched bases: 14. The CDR3 covers 17 residues. CDR3 nucleotides: TGTGCCAGCAGCTTGGCTAGCGGGGGGCCCAACCCCCCTGAGCAGTACTTC. The encoded protein is CASSLASGGPNPPEQYF.

The sample holds many counts of this clonotype. This chain joins TRBV7-9 and TRBJ2-1; tentative D call: TRBD1 (5 bases). Trimming shortened V by 3 bases and J by 6 bases, and 9 bases separated the two germline ends. The length of the CDR3 is 13 residues. Germline V gene data show CDR1 as SEHNR and CDR2 as FQNEAQ (reference sequence). Written as DNA, the CDR3 is TGTGCCAGCAGCTTCGACAGCTCCAATGAGCAGTTCTTC. It codes for CASSFDSSNEQFF.

The sample holds many counts of this clonotype. The chain recombines TRBV30 with TRBJ2-5; 9 bases match TRBD1. V gave up 3 bases and J gave up 4 bases; unmatched junction bases: 3. The CDR3 runs 13 residues. CDR1 GTSNPN and CDR2 SVGIG come from the germline V gene (reference sequence). The CDR3 sequence is CAWSRDRVETQYF. The CDR3, as DNA: TGTGCCTGGAGCCGGGACAGGGTAGAGACCCAGTACTTC.

This clonotype was counted ten times or more. The chain links TRBV3-1 to TRBJ2-3; tentatively, D is TRBD1 or TRBD2 (5 bases each). CDR3 length: 16 residues. The germline V gene encodes CDR1 LGHDT and CDR2 YNNKEL (reference sequence). Trimming removed 1 base from V and 4 bases from J, with 15 bases in between. CDR3 DNA: TGTGCCAGCAGCCAAGTTCTGGGGGTCGTCGCAGATACGCAGTATTTT. Translating gives CASSQVLGVVADTQYF.

The table lists this clonotype with many counts. The chain combines TRBV18 with TRBJ2-1; D not certain. Per germline, CDR1 KGHSH and CDR2 LQKENI. The CDR3 spans 12 residues. Between the trimmed V and J ends, which lost 5 bases and 5 bases, there was a span of 7 bases. Here the CDR3 reads CASSKLHNEQFF. The CDR3 DNA sequence: TGTGCCAGCTCAAAACTGCACAATGAGCAGTTCTTC.

Many counts were recorded for this clonotype. V gene TRBV7-3 combines with J gene TRBJ2-1; 8 nucleotides line up with TRBD2. The trim removed 2 bases at V and 6 bases at J, leaving 0 bases unmatched. CDR1 is SGHTA and CDR2 is FQGTGA in the germline V gene. This CDR3 contains 13 residues. CDR3 loop: CASSLGTSNEQFF. The CDR3 DNA reads as TGTGCCAGCAGCTTAGGGACTAGCAATGAGCAGTTCTTC. Full variable domain (outside the CDR3, taken from reference TRBV7-3 and TRBJ2-1): GAGVSQTPSNKVTEKGKYVELRCDPISGHTALYWYRQSLGQGPEFLIYFQGTGAADDSGLPNDRFFAVRPEGSVSTLKIQRTERGDSAVYLCASSLGTSNEQFFGPGTRLTVL.

This clonotype was recorded many times. The chain combines TRBV5-1 with TRBJ2-1; 9 bases are shared with TRBD2. Germline-derived CDR1 and CDR2 are SGHRS and YFSETQ. The length of the CDR3 is 14 residues. V lost 4 bases and J lost 8; bases outside the gene matches: 7. Here the CDR3 DNA reads TGCGCCAGCAGCGATACAGCGGGAGGAGATGAGCAGTTCTTC. Translating it yields CASSDTAGGDEQFF.

This clonotype was seen many times. V is TRBV9 and J is TRBJ1-3; no firm D call. This CDR3 region has 15 residues. V was clipped by 3 bases and J by 6 bases, with 16 bases between them. Germline V gene lookup returns CDR1 SGDLS and CDR2 YYNGEE. The CDR3 here is CASSEGPEPSNTIYF. As DNA, the CDR3 is TGTGCCAGCAGCGAAGGACCGGAGCCCTCAAACACCATATATTTT.

This chain uses TRBV19 with TRBJ2-2; weak D call: TRBD2 (6 bases). The germline gives CDR1 LNHDA, CDR2 SQIVND (reference sequence). V shed 5 bases and J shed 6 bases, with 19 bases lying between them. CDR3 length: 16 residues. The CDR3 DNA reads as TGTGCCAGTAGTCCCGGGGCAGGGCGGGGAGCCGGGGAGCTGTTTTTT. It yields the protein CASSPGAGRGAGELFF.

This clonotype was recorded many times. The genes are TRBV5-1 and TRBJ1-1, with unresolved D. V was trimmed by 1 base and J by 5 bases, leaving 12 bases between them. The germline V gene encodes CDR1 SGHRS and CDR2 YFSETQ. This CDR3 has 14 amino acids. The CDR3 region has the DNA TGCGCCAGCAGCTTGTTCAGTGAGGAAACTGAAGCTTTCTTT. Its protein product is CASSLFSEETEAFF.

This clonotype has ten or more counts. This chain joins TRBV12-3 or TRBV12-4 and TRBJ2-7, with D hard to call. The CDR3 is 16 residues long. V lost 5 bases and J 0 bases, leaving 17 bases between the germline ends. CDR3 nucleotides: TGTGCCAGCAGTACCCGTGCCCCGGAAAGCTCCTACGAGCAGTACTTC. It translates to CASSTRAPESSYEQYF.

This clonotype was observed at least ten times. The CDR3 nucleotides are TGTGCCAGCAGTGAGAGGACTAGCGGGGGGTCTAGCACAGATACGCAGTATTTT. Its protein product is CASSERTSGGSSTDTQYF. The V call is TRBV6-2 or TRBV6-3, the J call TRBJ2-3; 14 bases fit TRBD2. V trimming: 5 bases; J trimming: 0 bases; junction bases outside the gene matches: 7. This CDR3 has 18 amino acids. CDR1 is MNHEY and CDR2 is SVGEGT in the germline V gene.

This clonotype showed up many times. The chain couples TRBV6-1 to TRBJ2-6; D is unresolved. V lost 6 bases, J lost 0 bases, and 12 bases lay in between. Germline CDR1 and CDR2: MNHNS and SASEGT. CDR3 size: 16 residues. The DNA for the CDR3 is TGTGCCAGCAGGAGCCCGGGTAGCTCTGGGGCCAACGTCCTGACTTTC. This translates into CASRSPGSSGANVLTF.